This is a list of T cell receptor beta chains from one sample in a study of T cells in Graves' hyperthyroidism and ophthalmopathy. TCRdb reanalysed the multiplex PCR reads using MiXCR and keeps one entry per CDR3 protein. Of roughly 500,000 distinct CDR3 sequences in the sample, 40% to 50% are singletons; the top ten hold around two fifths. The sequenced sample was peripheral blood or thyroid tissue (not recorded which). These receptors were taken from an adult woman with Graves' disease, either hyperthyroidism or ophthalmopathy (not recorded which). Each CDR3 is given with its conserved first and last residue. D genes are given only for firm matches. Clone sizes are given selectively: once, few, many, or a class where the clone is expanded.

j_call d_call clone_size v_call cdr3_aa cdr3_nt
TRBJ2-2 . . TRBV7-6 CASSLASQGTGELFF TGTGCCAGCAGCTTAGCTTCTCAGGGCACCGGGGAGCTGTTTTTT
TRBJ2-2 TRBD2 many TRBV7-2 CASSPRTRGTGELFF TGTGCCAGCAGCCCCCGGACTAGGGGCACCGGGGAGCTGTTTTTT
TRBJ1-2 . . TRBV2 CASSNTDDGYTF TGTGCCAGCAGCAATACTGACGATGGCTACACCTTC
TRBJ1-3 . few TRBV6-1 CASSYQSGSGNTIYF TGTGCCAGCAGTTACCAATCAGGTTCTGGAAACACCATATATTTT
TRBJ2-5 . . TRBV12-5 CASGVRGAQETQYF TGTGCTAGTGGTGTGAGGGGGGCTCAAGAGACCCAGTACTTC
TRBJ1-1 . few TRBV7-8 CASSFGAGTEAFF TGTGCCAGCAGCTTCGGGGCTGGCACTGAAGCTTTCTTT
TRBJ1-1 TRBD1 few TRBV10-3 CATQEGQGPVGTEAFF TGTGCCACCCAGGAGGGACAGGGGCCAGTGGGCACTGAAGCTTTCTTT
TRBJ1-1 . few TRBV28 CATGSDTEAFF TGTGCCACGGGGAGTGACACTGAAGCTTTCTTT
TRBJ1-5 . . TRBV19 CASSSGGMSSEDQPQHF TGTGCCAGTAGTAGTGGGGGTATGAGTTCTGAGGATCAGCCCCAGCATTTT
TRBJ2-7 . . TRBV10-3 CAISELTDFSYEQYF TGTGCCATCAGTGAGTTGACAGATTTTTCCTACGAGCAGTACTTC
TRBJ2-2 . . TRBV29-1 CSVVSTLTGELFF TGCAGCGTTGTGTCGACTCTCACCGGGGAGCTGTTTTTT
TRBJ1-1 TRBD1 . TRBV19 CASSHRGIDTEAFF TGTGCCAGTAGTCACAGGGGAATCGACACTGAAGCTTTCTTT
TRBJ1-5 . . TRBV19 CASSMMGVNQPQHF TGTGCCAGTAGTATGATGGGGGTGAACCAGCCCCAGCATTTT
TRBJ1-2 TRBD1 . TRBV28 CASSRGNGYTF TGTGCCAGCAGCAGGGGGAATGGCTACACCTTC
TRBJ1-4 . . TRBV24-1 CATSESPGPGIGEKLFF TGTGCCACCAGTGAATCCCCCGGGCCGGGTATTGGTGAAAAACTGTTTTTT
TRBJ2-2 TRBD1 . TRBV20-1 CSAKQDREAGELFF TGCAGTGCTAAACAAGACAGGGAAGCCGGGGAGCTGTTTTTT
TRBJ1-1 . many TRBV4-1 CASSQASPEKAFF TGCGCCAGCAGCCAAGCTAGTCCAGAGAAAGCTTTCTTT
TRBJ2-7 TRBD2 once TRBV19 CASSIDHGGAYEQYF TGTGCCAGTAGTATAGATCACGGGGGGGCCTACGAGCAGTACTTC
TRBJ2-5 . few TRBV2 CASSPVGRAVTQYF TGTGCCAGCAGTCCGGTGGGCAGGGCGGTGACCCAGTACTTC
TRBJ1-2 . many TRBV7-2 CASSSQGTLVYGYTF TGTGCCAGCAGCTCTCAGGGGACACTCGTCTATGGCTACACCTTC
TRBJ2-7 . . TRBV20-1 CSAWTYDEQYF TGCAGTGCTTGGACTTACGACGAGCAGTACTTC
TRBJ2-7 TRBD2 few TRBV27 CASSLFTSGRAQQYF TGTGCCAGCAGTTTATTCACTAGCGGGAGGGCCCAGCAGTACTTC
TRBJ2-7 . few TRBV6-5 CASSYGVRTYEQYF TGTGCCAGCAGTTATGGGGTGAGGACCTACGAGCAGTACTTC
TRBJ2-5 TRBD1 many TRBV7-9 CASSSGQGDQETQYF TGTGCCAGCAGTTCGGGGCAGGGGGACCAAGAGACCCAGTACTTC
TRBJ1-2 TRBD1 . TRBV10-3 CAISPQGLNGYTF TGTGCCATCAGTCCACAGGGGCTGAATGGCTACACCTTC
TRBJ2-2 . once TRBV20-1 CSARDPGRETGELFF TGCAGTGCTAGAGATCCTGGGAGAGAGACCGGGGAGCTGTTTTTT
TRBJ2-2 . . TRBV5-1 CASSLTGIGTGELFF TGCGCCAGCAGCTTGACAGGGATAGGCACCGGGGAGCTGTTTTTT